This T cell receptor beta chain was observed in a study of cytomegalovirus exposure and HLA in healthy donors. Study in general: An earlier analysis identified more than 90 million unique TCR beta sequences in approximately 170 million T cells. A data release that came early held some 79 million unique TCRs from HLA-typed donors.

V lost 5 bases, J lost 10 bases, and 3 bases stayed unmatched. Germline values: CDR1 MNHEY, CDR2 SMNVEV (reference sequence). The CDR3 loop spans 12 amino acids. In regard to this clone: Its antigen remains unknown.

Whole-study results and caveats: Exclusion as indistinguishable affected some V segments, including TRBV6-2 and TRBV6-3. Most TCR sequences showed up rarely, but some public TCRs showed up in many donors.

A multiplex PCR was run with 60 Vbeta primers and 13 Jbeta primers. Produced via immunoSEQ multiplex PCR; TCRdb's table is partial and in-frame only. The table has 100,000 or so clones, under 85% seen once; the top ten hold roughly 1.2%. The chain is built from TRBV27 and TRBJ2-1; 9 bases are a match to TRBD1. The sample taken for sequencing was PBMCs. The TCR comes from a man aged 30 to 39 in good health and CMV-seronegative. CDR3 protein: CASSDDRGEQFF. The CDR3 region has the DNA TGTGCCAGCAGTGATGACAGGGGGGAGCAGTTCTTC.